What follows is one TCR beta chain and its context. The antigen is not known. The entry originates in a study of cytomegalovirus exposure and HLA in healthy donors. Study-level points and caveats: Reportedly, diagnosis of cytomegalovirus status by the classifier showed high specificity and sensitivity. Most TCR sequences were seen very rarely across donors, but some public TCRs occurred in many.

Only in-frame clones appear in the TCRdb table, and some are missing; sequencing was by immunoSEQ multiplex PCR. The table has about 56,000 clones, approximately 92% seen once. The specimen sequenced was PBMCs. The clonotype was recovered from a woman aged 18-35 years in good health and CMV-seronegative.

DNA for the CDR3: TGTGCCAGCTCTAAGGGCCCCCCGGACAGGGGTGGCACTGAAGCTTTCTTT. It codes for CASSKGPPDRGGTEAFF. The chain uses TRBV2 and TRBJ1-1; 9 positions agree with TRBD1. The germline gives CDR1 SNHLY, CDR2 FYNNEI. V lost 8 bases, J lost 4 bases, and 17 bases stayed unmatched. The CDR3 spans 17 residues.